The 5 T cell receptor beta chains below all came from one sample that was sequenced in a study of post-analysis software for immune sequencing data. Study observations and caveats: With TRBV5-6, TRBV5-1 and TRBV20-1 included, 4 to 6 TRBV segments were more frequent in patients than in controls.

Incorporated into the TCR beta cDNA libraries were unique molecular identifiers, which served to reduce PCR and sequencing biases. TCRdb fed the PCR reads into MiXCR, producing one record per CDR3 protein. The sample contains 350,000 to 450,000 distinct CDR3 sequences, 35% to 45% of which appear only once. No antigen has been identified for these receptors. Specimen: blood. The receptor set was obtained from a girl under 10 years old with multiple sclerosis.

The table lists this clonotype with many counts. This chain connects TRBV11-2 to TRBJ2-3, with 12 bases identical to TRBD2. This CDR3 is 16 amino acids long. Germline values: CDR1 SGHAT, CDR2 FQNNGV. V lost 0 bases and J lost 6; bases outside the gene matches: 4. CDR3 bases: TGTGCCAGCAGCTTAGATTGGACTAGCGGGGCCGATACGCAGTATTTT. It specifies CASSLDWTSGADTQYF.

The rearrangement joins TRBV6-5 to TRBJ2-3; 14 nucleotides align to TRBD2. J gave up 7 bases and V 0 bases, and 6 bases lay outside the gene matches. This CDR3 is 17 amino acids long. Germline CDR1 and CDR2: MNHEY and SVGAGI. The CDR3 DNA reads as TGTGCCAGCAGTTACTCCTCTGGACTAGCGGGAGGATATACGCAGTATTTT. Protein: CASSYSSGLAGGYTQYF.

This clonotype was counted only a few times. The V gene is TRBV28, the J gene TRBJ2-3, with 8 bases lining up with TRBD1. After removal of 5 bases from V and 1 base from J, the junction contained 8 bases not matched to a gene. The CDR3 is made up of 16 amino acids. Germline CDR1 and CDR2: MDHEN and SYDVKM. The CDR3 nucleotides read TGTGCCAGCAGTCCCCTCCGGGACAGGCGCACAGATACGCAGTATTTT. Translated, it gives CASSPLRDRRTDTQYF.

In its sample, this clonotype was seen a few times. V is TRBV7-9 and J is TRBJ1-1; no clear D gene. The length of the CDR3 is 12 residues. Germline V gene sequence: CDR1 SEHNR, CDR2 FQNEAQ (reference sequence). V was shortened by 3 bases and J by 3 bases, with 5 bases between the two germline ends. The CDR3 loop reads CASSFADTEAFF. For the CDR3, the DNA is TGTGCCAGCAGCTTCGCGGACACTGAAGCTTTCTTT.

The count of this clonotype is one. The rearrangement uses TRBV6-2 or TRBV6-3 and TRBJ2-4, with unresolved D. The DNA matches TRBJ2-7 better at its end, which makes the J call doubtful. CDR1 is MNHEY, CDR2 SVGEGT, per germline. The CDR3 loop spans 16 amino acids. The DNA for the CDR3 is TGTGCCAGCAGTTACTACGAACTCCTCTCGTGGGGCGAGCAGTACTTC. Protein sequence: CASSYYELLSWGEQYF.